The entry below describes one TCR beta chain. There is no known antigen for this receptor. No base qualities exist here, and no much larger clone lies one base off it. The source of the sample is a study of cytomegalovirus exposure and HLA in healthy donors (dated by TCRdb to the late 2010s). Turning to the overall study: A later analysis indicated that the 130 or so validation repertoires were generated on the platform also employed for the 650 to 850 repertoires of the first cohort. The aim of the study was to test whether cataloging public T cell receptors could identify signatures of past pathogen exposure. In addition to the first cohort of 650 to 800 subjects, a separate validation cohort of 130 or so different subjects was used. High-throughput TCR immunosequencing, statistical association of individual TCRs with disease status, and machine learning were combined to predict cytomegalovirus infection status. What the work shows at the level of the full study, not this receptor alone: In both the original and validation cohorts, the classifier was reported to diagnose cytomegalovirus status with high specificity and sensitivity. In vitro tests confirmed that a few of the cytomegalovirus-associated TCR beta chains recognize cytomegalovirus antigens. A later analysis found that TCRs clustered in the first cohort also tended to co-occur in the 100 to 150 validation repertoires, with approximately 95% of cluster scores above 0. While some public TCRs were present in many individuals, most TCR sequences turned up only very rarely across donors. A later analysis lacked HLA typing for the validation cohort, so it scored co-occurrence in that cohort across all 110 or so repertoires. The study gave a list of some 150 TCR beta chains associated with cytomegalovirus. According to the authors, the approach could potentially be generalized to other disease states and immunological phenotypes.

The donors belonged to the validation cohort of around 130 subjects, which was separate from the roughly 670-subject first cohort. CDR1 and CDR2 are read off the germline V gene as MDHEN and SYDVKM. The CDR3 numbers 14 residues from cysteine through phenylalanine. Just CDR3 DNA is preserved here, 42 bases in frame from base 1. V loses 6 bases at its end and J loses 4 bases; junction bases beyond the gene matches: 3. Receptors were amplified or captured by the immunoSEQ multiplex PCR assay. The published analysis was carried out like this. A statistical classification framework was built to diagnose cytomegalovirus status from the catalog of TCR beta chain sequences. TCRdb carries this immuneACCESS record with in-frame sequences only. Its versions omit some clonotypes, under half of them owing to an unresolved V gene in the studies checked, with the rest unexplained. V, J and clone size were drawn from that table, and D and trimming were deduced from the DNA. The sample profile shows some 140,000 clones; 86% of them were found once. The ten most abundant clones make up less than 2.5% of the sample.

This sequence originates from a human donor in good health. The chain was built from TRBV28 and TRBJ2-5, with TRBD2 identical over 12 junction bases. Sequencing was performed on PBMCs. The nucleotides are TGTGCCAGCAGCCCTAGCGGGAGGGGAGAGACCCAGTACTTC. Translated, it reads CASSPSGRGETQYF.